The rows below give T cell receptor beta chains drawn from one sample of a study of OX40 agonist ivuxolimab in advanced cancers. The protocol was immunoSEQ multiplex PCR, while the TCRdb copy is restricted to in-frame clones and leaves out a portion. The repertoire holds about 19,000 clones, with roughly 70% as singletons. The material was CD4+ or CD8+ T cells sorted from blood, obtained in a trial of the OX40 agonist ivuxolimab. The receptors here all came from an adult with an advanced solid tumor such as melanoma, head and neck, liver or kidney cancer. Both conserved end residues are part of each CDR3.

J: TRBJ2-1
V: TRBV18
CDR3: CASSHGVENEQFF

J: TRBJ2-7
V: TRBV4-3
CDR3: CASSHLTGVTYEQYF

J: TRBJ1-1
V: TRBV4-2
CDR3: CASSQDLGPEAFF

J: TRBJ1-1
V: TRBV19
CDR3: CASSILSTGATEAFF

J: TRBJ1-1
V: TRBV2
CDR3: CASRGLNTEAFF

J: TRBJ1-2
V: TRBV6-5
CDR3: CASSTQGNYGYTF

J: TRBJ1-1
V: TRBV7-9
CDR3: CASSGADDMNTEAFF

J: TRBJ1-2
V: TRBV6-6
CDR3: CASSLGGQNYGYTF

J: TRBJ1-5
V: TRBV18
CDR3: CASSPPKGKPQHF

J: TRBJ1-2
V: TRBV27
CDR3: CASSLTGGSQYGYTF

J: TRBJ2-5
V: TRBV7-6
CDR3: CASSSAHGAGETQYF

J: TRBJ1-2
V: TRBV19
CDR3: CASSAGGASYGYTF

J: TRBJ1-2
V: TRBV28
CDR3: CASQLGAGTGYTF

J: TRBJ1-1
V: TRBV5-4
CDR3: CASSTDGRGTEAFF

J: TRBJ1-1
V: TRBV4-2
CDR3: CASSQPTGLRTEAFF

J: TRBJ2-5
V: TRBV5-1
CDR3: CASSLVERGGGETQYF

J: TRBJ1-3
V: TRBV6-5
CDR3: CASSTDGGNTIYF

J: TRBJ2-7
V: TRBV27
CDR3: CASSLSGPSYEQYF

J: TRBJ2-5
V: TRBV27
CDR3: CASNPTGEWETQYF

J: TRBJ2-5
V: TRBV5-5
CDR3: CASSLVPAQETQYF

J: -
V: TRBV7-9
CDR3: CASSPDISYEQYF

J: TRBJ2-3
V: TRBV7-9
CDR3: CASSPSRLSYTDTQYF

J: TRBJ2-2
V: TRBV4-1
CDR3: CASSGLGGTNTGELFF

J: TRBJ2-3
V: TRBV15
CDR3: CATSRVSGGIDTQYF

J: TRBJ1-2
V: TRBV29-1
CDR3: CSVGGGEGRDYGYTF

J: TRBJ1-5
V: TRBV15
CDR3: CATSRGTFGQPQHF

J: TRBJ2-3
V: TRBV29-1
CDR3: CSVEGDLAGGTDTQYF

J: TRBJ2-1
V: TRBV28
CDR3: CASSFSQGGNEQFF

J: TRBJ1-1
V: TRBV6-5
CDR3: CASRGDGLNTEAFF

J: TRBJ2-5
V: TRBV27
CDR3: CASSLWTGEEQYF

J: TRBJ2-7
V: TRBV19
CDR3: CASSLSLHYEQYF

J: TRBJ1-2
V: TRBV7-9
CDR3: CASSLGSSGYTF

J: TRBJ2-7
V: TRBV6-5
CDR3: CASTTGDRHYEQYF

J: TRBJ1-6
V: TRBV4-3
CDR3: CASSQDRQRYSPLHF

J: TRBJ2-7
V: TRBV27
CDR3: CASSLLGTGVREQYF

J: TRBJ1-2
V: TRBV7-6
CDR3: CASSLDSGDYGYTF

J: TRBJ2-1
V: TRBV6-5
CDR3: CASSYHGLNEQFF

J: TRBJ1-2
V: TRBV6-6
CDR3: CARDLWDPRGGYTF

J: TRBJ2-7
V: TRBV9
CDR3: CASSATGYGSYEQYF

J: TRBJ2-7
V: TRBV19
CDR3: CASSPWTSGAYEQYF

J: TRBJ1-5
V: TRBV27
CDR3: CASSLRQGSNQPQHF

J: TRBJ1-5
V: TRBV7-9
CDR3: CASSSGTGGNQPQHF

J: TRBJ2-1
V: TRBV5-6
CDR3: CASSLTGEDRNEQFF

J: TRBJ2-7
V: TRBV13
CDR3: CASSPGGRDEQYF

J: TRBJ2-7
V: TRBV6-6
CDR3: CASIAPPTNYEQYF

J: TRBJ2-7
V: TRBV6-5
CDR3: CASKGGFFDEQYF

J: TRBJ2-3
V: TRBV6-6
CDR3: CASSWGTVTDTQYF

J: TRBJ1-3
V: TRBV6-4
CDR3: CASSDWQGVTSGNTIYF

J: TRBJ2-2
V: TRBV6-5
CDR3: CASSKGRYTGELFF

J: TRBJ2-7
V: TRBV5-6
CDR3: CASTMWGAFSYEQYF

J: TRBJ1-6
V: TRBV19
CDR3: CATGTGDFEPLHF

J: TRBJ2-1
V: TRBV7-9
CDR3: CASSFDYNEQFF

J: TRBJ2-2
V: TRBV28
CDR3: CASSLIAYSNTGELFF

J: TRBJ1-5
V: TRBV28
CDR3: CASSHHRAEQPQHF